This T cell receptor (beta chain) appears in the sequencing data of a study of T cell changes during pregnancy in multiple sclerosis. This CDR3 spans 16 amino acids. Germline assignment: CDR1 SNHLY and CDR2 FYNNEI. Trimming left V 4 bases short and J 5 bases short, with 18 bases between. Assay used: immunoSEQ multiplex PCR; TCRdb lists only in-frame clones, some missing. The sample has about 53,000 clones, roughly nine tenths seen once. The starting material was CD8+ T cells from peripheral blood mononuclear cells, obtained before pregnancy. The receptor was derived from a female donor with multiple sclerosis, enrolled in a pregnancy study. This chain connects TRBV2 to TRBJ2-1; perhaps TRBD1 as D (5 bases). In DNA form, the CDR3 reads TGTGCCAGCAGTGCATTACAGGCAAACGGCGACAATGAGCAGTTCTTC. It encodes CASSALQANGDNEQFF.